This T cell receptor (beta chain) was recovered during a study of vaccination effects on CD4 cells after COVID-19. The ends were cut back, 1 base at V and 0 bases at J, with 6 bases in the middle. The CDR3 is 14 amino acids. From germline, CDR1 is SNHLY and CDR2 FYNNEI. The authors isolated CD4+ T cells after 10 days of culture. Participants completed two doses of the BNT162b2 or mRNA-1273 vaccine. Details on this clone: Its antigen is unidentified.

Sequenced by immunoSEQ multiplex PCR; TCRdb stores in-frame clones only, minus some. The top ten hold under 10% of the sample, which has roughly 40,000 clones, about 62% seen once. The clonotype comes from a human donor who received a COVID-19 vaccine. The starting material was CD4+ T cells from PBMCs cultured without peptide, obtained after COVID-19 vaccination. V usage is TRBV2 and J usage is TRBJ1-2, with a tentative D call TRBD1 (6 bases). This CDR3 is CASSEGTANYGYTF. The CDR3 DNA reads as TGTGCCAGCAGTGAAGGGACAGCTAACTATGGCTACACCTTC. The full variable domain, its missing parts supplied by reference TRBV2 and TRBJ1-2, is EPEVTQTPSHQVTQMGQEVILRCVPISNHLYFYWYRQILGQKVEFLVSFYNNEISEKSEIFDDQFSVERPDGSNFTLKIRSTKLEDSAMYFCASSEGTANYGYTFGSGTRLTVV.